This T cell receptor (beta chain) was recovered during a study of identical twins. TCRdb recomputed calls from the 5' RACE reads with MiXCR, one row per CDR3 protein. The repertoire holds roughly 250,000 distinct CDR3 sequences, with about 7.3% as singletons. Overall study results and limits: Within cord blood, abundant beta clonotypes carried fewer insertions, but memory repertoires showed no such trend. Invariant MAIT and iNKT cells could partly confound zero-insertion analyses.

The CDR3 loop spans 14 amino acids. Germline CDR1 MNHEY, CDR2 SVGEGT. The V and J ends lost 4 bases and 6 bases, in that order; junction bases with no gene match: 8. As concerns this clonotype: Its antigen remains unknown.

The data were also submitted as part of a second study, on yellow fever vaccine responses in identical twins. This second study notes: After vaccination, twins' T cell response reportedly seemed partly convergent, partly personalized.

V usage is TRBV6-2 or TRBV6-3 and J usage is TRBJ1-1, with TRBD1 matching 7 bases. Sequenced: memory (CD45RO+) T cells sorted from blood. This TCR derives from a young woman in good health. The CDR3 DNA sequence: TGTGCCAGCAGTTTCCGACCCACAGGGGCTGAAGCTTTCTTT. This gives the protein CASSFRPTGAEAFF.